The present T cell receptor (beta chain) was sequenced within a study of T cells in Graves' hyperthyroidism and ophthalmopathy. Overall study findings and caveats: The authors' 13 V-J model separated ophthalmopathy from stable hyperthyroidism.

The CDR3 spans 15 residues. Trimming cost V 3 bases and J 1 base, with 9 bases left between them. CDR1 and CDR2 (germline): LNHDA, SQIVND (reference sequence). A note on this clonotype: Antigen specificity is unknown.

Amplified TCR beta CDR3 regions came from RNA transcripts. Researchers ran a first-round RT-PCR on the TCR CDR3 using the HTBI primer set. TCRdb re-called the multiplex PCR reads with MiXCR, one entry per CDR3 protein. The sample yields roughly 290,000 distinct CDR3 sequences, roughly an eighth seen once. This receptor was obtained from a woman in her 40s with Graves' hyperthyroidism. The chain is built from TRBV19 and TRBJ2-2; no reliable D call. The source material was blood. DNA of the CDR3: TGTGCCAGTAGTATTACCCGGAGGAACACCGGGGAGCTGTTTTTT. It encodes CASSITRRNTGELFF.